These T cell receptor beta chains were read from a single sample in a study of cytomegalovirus exposure and HLA in healthy donors. TCRdb's copy holds only in-frame clones and misses some; the assay was immunoSEQ multiplex PCR. The profile shows a few hundred thousand clones, 75% to 95% of them singletons. Sequencing was performed on PBMCs. These receptors came from a young woman in good health and CMV-seronegative. Each CDR3 is given with its conserved first and last residue. A D gene is named only where the DNA matches it firmly. A row's size may be missing; if present it is once, few, many or a size class.

clone_size	v_call	d_call	j_call	cdr3_nt	cdr3_aa
-	TRBV5-1	TRBD1	TRBJ2-7	TGCGCCAGCAGATTTGAGACAGGGACCTACGAGCAGTACTTC	CASRFETGTYEQYF
-	TRBV30	TRBD1	TRBJ1-3	TGTGCCTGGAGCAGGGGGCCTGGAAACACCATATATTTT	CAWSRGPGNTIYF
-	TRBV18	TRBD2	TRBJ2-1	TGTGCCAGCTCACCCCTAGCGGGAACGTACAATGAGCAGTTCTTC	CASSPLAGTYNEQFF
-	TRBV13	-	TRBJ2-3	TGTGCCAGCAGCTCGTTCACAGATACGCAGTATTTT	CASSSFTDTQYF
once	TRBV7-9	TRBD1	TRBJ1-2	TGTGCCAGCAGCTTCCCCCAGGGGGCGATAATCGACTATGGCTACACCTTC	CASSFPQGAIIDYGYTF
-	TRBV7-9	-	TRBJ2-3	TGTGCCAGCAGCTTAGAGGGGTTGGGAGATACGCAGTATTTT	CASSLEGLGDTQYF
-	TRBV25-1	TRBD1	TRBJ1-1	TGTGCCAGCAGGGGCCGCAGGGGGTTCACTGAAGCTTTCTTT	CASRGRRGFTEAFF
-	TRBV11-2	TRBD1	TRBJ1-1	TGTGCCAGCAGCCCCGGACAGGGCAGTCCCATGAACACTGAAGCTTTCTTT	CASSPGQGSPMNTEAFF
-	TRBV6-4	TRBD2	TRBJ2-7	TGTGCCAGCAGATTGACTAGCGGGAGGGCCCGATCGGTGCGATACGAGCAGTACTTC	CASRLTSGRARSVRYEQYF
-	TRBV19	-	TRBJ2-2	TGTGCCAGTAGTCTCGGTGGCAGGGCGAACACCGGGGAGCTGTTTTTT	CASSLGGRANTGELFF
once	TRBV19	TRBD2	TRBJ2-3	TGTGCCAGTAGTGAGCCTAGCGGCAAAAGCACAGATACGCAGTATTTT	CASSEPSGKSTDTQYF
-	TRBV9	-	TRBJ2-1	TGTGCCAGCAGCGTAGCTCGCGGGGACTCCTACAATGAGCAGTTCTTC	CASSVARGDSYNEQFF
-	TRBV27	-	TRBJ2-7	TGTGCCAGCAGTTTTCCCACCGGGCCTCGAGAGGACAACGAGCAGTACTTC	CASSFPTGPREDNEQYF
-	TRBV5-1	TRBD2	TRBJ2-1	TGCGCCAGCAGCTTCGGGGCTAGCGGGAGGGCCAATGAGCAGTTCTTC	CASSFGASGRANEQFF
-	TRBV6-5	TRBD2	TRBJ2-7	TGTGCCAGCAGTTTGGGACTAGCGTATACCTACGAGCAGTACTTC	CASSLGLAYTYEQYF
-	TRBV5-4	-	TRBJ2-7	TGTGCCAGCAGCCCAGACACTCACTACGAGCAGTACTTC	CASSPDTHYEQYF
-	TRBV5-1	-	TRBJ1-1	TGCGCCAGCAGCTTTGAGGGAATAGAAGCTTTCTTT	CASSFEGIEAFF
-	TRBV28	-	TRBJ2-7	TGTGCCAGCAGTTTTACGGTCTCCTACGAGCAGTACTTC	CASSFTVSYEQYF
once	TRBV27	TRBD1	TRBJ1-1	TGTGCCAGCAGTTACAGGGGTAAGCCTGAAGCTTTCTTT	CASSYRGKPEAFF
-	TRBV5-6	TRBD2	TRBJ2-2	TGTGCCAGCAGCATGGGACTAGCGGACGGGGAGCTGTTTTTT	CASSMGLADGELFF
-	TRBV6-5	-	TRBJ1-5	TGTGCCACCAGCCCCGGTAGCAATCAGCCCCAGCATTTT	CATSPGSNQPQHF
-	TRBV29-1	-	TRBJ1-3	TGCAGCGTTGAAGACGGGGTGGTGAACACCATATATTTT	CSVEDGVVNTIYF
-	TRBV28	TRBD1	TRBJ1-1	TGTGCCAGCAGTCCCCGGACAGGGACTGAAGCTTTCTTT	CASSPRTGTEAFF
once	TRBV7-9	TRBD1	TRBJ2-7	TGTGCCAGCAGCCCGAAACAAGACAGGGGGCTCCACGAGCAGTACTTC	CASSPKQDRGLHEQYF
-	TRBV5-1	TRBD1	TRBJ1-1	TGCGCCAGCAGCTTGGGGGACGTCCAGGGGGCCAACACTGAAGCTTTCTTT	CASSLGDVQGANTEAFF
-	TRBV11-2	-	TRBJ2-3	TGTGCCAGCAGCTTATCAATAGCCCCAGATACGCAGTATTTT	CASSLSIAPDTQYF
-	TRBV19	TRBD2	TRBJ2-7	TGTGCCAGTAGGGGACTAGCGGGCTACGAGCAGTACTTC	CASRGLAGYEQYF
-	TRBV9	-	TRBJ2-7	TGTGCCAGCAGCAACGGGGAATACGAGCAGTACTTC	CASSNGEYEQYF
-	TRBV30	-	TRBJ2-1	TGTGCCTGGACCGAGGGGGGGTCCTACAATGAGCAGTTCTTC	CAWTEGGSYNEQFF
-	TRBV11-1	-	TRBJ2-7	TGTGCCAGCAGCTTAAGGGGCGACGAGCAGTACTTC	CASSLRGDEQYF
-	TRBV19	-	TRBJ1-4	TGTGCCAGTAGTTCCGTCTTGGCGGGGGCGACTAATGAAAAACTGTTTTTT	CASSSVLAGATNEKLFF
once	TRBV7-8	-	TRBJ1-5	TGTGCCAGCAGCTTAACGGGGAGTAGCAATCAGCCCCAGCATTTT	CASSLTGSSNQPQHF
-	TRBV7-2	TRBD2	TRBJ2-1	TGTGCCAGCAGCTCCCCGACTAGCGGGAGATCGGATGAGCAGTTCTTC	CASSSPTSGRSDEQFF
-	TRBV5-4	-	TRBJ1-1	TGTGCCAGCAGCGCGGCAGGACAATCGAACACTGAAGCTTTCTTT	CASSAAGQSNTEAFF
once	TRBV30	-	TRBJ1-2	TGTGCCTTGGCCCTCGGACACTACACCTTC	CALALGHYTF
-	TRBV25-1	-	TRBJ2-1	TGTGCCAGCAGTGAATTAGACTCCACAAGCAATGAGCAGTTCTTC	CASSELDSTSNEQFF
-	TRBV7-9	-	TRBJ1-1	TGTGCCAGCAGCTTCCGTGTGACTGAAGCTTTCTTT	CASSFRVTEAFF